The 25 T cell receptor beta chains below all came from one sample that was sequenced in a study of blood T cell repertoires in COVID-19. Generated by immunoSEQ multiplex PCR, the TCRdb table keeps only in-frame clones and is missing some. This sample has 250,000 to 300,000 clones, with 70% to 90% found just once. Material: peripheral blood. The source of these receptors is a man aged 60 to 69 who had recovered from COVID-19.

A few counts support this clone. In DNA form, the CDR3 reads TGTGCCAGCAGCCCAGACAGGGGGCTATACGAGCAGTACTTC. Its protein product is CASSPDRGLYEQYF. This sequence joins TRBV5-4 and TRBJ2-7; TRBD1 agrees at 10 bases. The trim removed 4 bases at V and 4 bases at J, leaving 5 bases unmatched. Germline CDR1 reads SGHNT; CDR2 reads YYREEE (reference sequence). The CDR3 is made up of 14 amino acids.

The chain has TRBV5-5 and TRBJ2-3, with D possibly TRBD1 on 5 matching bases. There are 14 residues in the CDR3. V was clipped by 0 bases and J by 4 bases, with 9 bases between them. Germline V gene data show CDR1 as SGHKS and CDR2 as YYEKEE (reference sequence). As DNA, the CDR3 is TGTGCCAGCAGCTTGGCGGCAGGGTCAGATACGCAGTATTTT. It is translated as CASSLAAGSDTQYF.

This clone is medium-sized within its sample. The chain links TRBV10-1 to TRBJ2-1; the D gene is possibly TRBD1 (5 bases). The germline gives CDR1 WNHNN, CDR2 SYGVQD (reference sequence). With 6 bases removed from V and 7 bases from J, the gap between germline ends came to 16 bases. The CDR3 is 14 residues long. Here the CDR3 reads CASSALGAGNEQFF. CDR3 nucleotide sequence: TGCGCCAGCAGCGCTCTAGGAGCAGGGAATGAGCAGTTCTTC.

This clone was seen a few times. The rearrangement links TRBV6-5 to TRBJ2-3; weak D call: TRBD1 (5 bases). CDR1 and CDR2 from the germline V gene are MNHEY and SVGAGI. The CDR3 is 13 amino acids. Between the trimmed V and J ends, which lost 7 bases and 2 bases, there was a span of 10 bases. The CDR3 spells CASKGLDTDTQYF. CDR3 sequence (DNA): TGTGCCAGCAAGGGGTTAGACACAGATACGCAGTATTTT.

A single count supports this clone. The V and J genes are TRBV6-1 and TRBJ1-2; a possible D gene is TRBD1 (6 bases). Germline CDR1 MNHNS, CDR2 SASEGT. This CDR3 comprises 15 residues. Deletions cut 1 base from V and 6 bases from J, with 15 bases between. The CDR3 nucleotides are TGTGCCAGCAGTGAAGGGGGGGGCGCTTGGGATGGCTACACCTTC. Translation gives CASSEGGGAWDGYTF.

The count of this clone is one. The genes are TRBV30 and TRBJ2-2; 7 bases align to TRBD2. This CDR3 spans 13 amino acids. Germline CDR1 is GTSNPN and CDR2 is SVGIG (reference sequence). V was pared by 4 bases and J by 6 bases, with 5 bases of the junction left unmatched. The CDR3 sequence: CAWTETSPGELFF. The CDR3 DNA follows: TGTGCCTGGACTGAGACTAGCCCCGGGGAGCTGTTTTTT.

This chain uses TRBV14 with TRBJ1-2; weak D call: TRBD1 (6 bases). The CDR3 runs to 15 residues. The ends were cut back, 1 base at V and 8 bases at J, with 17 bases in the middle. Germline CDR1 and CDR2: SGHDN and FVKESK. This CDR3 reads CASSQGRTALWGYTF. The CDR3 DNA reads TGTGCCAGCAGCCAAGGACGGACAGCCCTTTGGGGCTACACCTTC. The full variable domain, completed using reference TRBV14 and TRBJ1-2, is EAGVTQFPSHSVIEKGQTVTLRCDPISGHDNLYWYRRVMGKEIKFLLHFVKESKQDESGMPNNRFLAERTGGTYSTLKVQPAELEDSGVYFCASSQGRTALWGYTFGSGTRLTVV.

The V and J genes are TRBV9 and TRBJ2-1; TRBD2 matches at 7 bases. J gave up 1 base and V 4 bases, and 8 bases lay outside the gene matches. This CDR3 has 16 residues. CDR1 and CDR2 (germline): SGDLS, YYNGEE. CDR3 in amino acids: CASSPGAGTSYNEQFF. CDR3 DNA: TGTGCCAGCAGCCCGGGAGCGGGGACTTCCTACAATGAGCAGTTCTTC.

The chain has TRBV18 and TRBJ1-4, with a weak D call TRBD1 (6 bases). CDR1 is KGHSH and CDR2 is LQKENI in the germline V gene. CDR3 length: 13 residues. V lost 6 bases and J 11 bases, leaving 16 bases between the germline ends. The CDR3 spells CASSLNRDTKLFF. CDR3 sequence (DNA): TGTGCCAGCTCCCTAAACCGGGACACCAAACTGTTTTTT.

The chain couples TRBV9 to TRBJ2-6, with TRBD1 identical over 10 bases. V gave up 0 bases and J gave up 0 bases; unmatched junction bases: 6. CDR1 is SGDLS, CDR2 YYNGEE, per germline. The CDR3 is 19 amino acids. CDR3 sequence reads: CASSVARRDRGSGANVLTF. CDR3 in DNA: TGTGCCAGCAGCGTAGCTCGCCGGGACAGGGGCTCTGGGGCCAACGTCCTGACTTTC. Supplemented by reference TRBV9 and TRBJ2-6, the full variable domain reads DSGVTQTPKHLITATGQRVTLRCSPRSGDLSVYWYQQSLDQGLQFLIQYYNGEERAKGNILERFSAQQFPDLHSELNLSSLELGDSALYFCASSVARRDRGSGANVLTFGAGSRLTVL.

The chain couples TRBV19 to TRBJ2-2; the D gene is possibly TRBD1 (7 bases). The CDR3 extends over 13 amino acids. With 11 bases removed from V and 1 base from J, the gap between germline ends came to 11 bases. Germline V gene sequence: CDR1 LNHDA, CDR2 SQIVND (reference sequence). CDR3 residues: CAGRTGNTGELFF. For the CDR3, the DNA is TGTGCCGGGAGGACAGGGAACACCGGGGAGCTGTTTTTT. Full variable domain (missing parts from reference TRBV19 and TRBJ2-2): DGGITQSPKYLFRKEGQNVTLSCEQNLNHDAMYWYRQDPGQGLRLIYYSQIVNDFQKGDIAEGYSVSREKKESFPLTVTSAQKNPTAFYLCAGRTGNTGELFFGEGSRLTVL.

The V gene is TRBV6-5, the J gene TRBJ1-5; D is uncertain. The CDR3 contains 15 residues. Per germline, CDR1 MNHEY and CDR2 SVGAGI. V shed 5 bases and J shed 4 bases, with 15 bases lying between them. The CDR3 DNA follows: TGTGCCAGCAGTCCCCGGGGAGGAGGAAATCAGCCCCAGCATTTT. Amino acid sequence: CASSPRGGGNQPQHF.

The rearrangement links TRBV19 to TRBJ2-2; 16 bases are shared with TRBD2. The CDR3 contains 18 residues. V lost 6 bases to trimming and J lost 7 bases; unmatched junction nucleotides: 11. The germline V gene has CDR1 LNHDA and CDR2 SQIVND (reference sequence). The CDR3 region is CASSDPGLAGGPVGELFF. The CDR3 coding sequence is TGTGCCAGTAGCGATCCGGGACTAGCGGGGGGGCCGGTCGGGGAGCTGTTTTTT. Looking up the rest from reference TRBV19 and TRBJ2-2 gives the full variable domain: DGGITQSPKYLFRKEGQNVTLSCEQNLNHDAMYWYRQDPGQGLRLIYYSQIVNDFQKGDIAEGYSVSREKKESFPLTVTSAQKNPTAFYLCASSDPGLAGGPVGELFFGEGSRLTVL.

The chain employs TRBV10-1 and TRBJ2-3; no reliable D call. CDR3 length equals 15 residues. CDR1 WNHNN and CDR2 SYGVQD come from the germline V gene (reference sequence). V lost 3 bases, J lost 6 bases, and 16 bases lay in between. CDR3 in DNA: TGCGCCAGCAGTGAACGGAGCCAGCCACGGGATACGCAGTATTTT. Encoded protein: CASSERSQPRDTQYF.

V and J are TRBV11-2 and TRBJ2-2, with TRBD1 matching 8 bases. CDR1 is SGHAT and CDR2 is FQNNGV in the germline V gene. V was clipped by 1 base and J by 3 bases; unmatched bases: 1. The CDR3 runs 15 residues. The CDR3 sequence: CASSLGTGHTGELFF. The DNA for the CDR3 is TGTGCCAGCAGCTTAGGGACAGGGCACACCGGGGAGCTGTTTTTT. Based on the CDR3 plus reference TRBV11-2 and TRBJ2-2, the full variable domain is EAGVAQSPRYKIIEKRQSVAFWCNPISGHATLYWYQQILGQGPKLLIQFQNNGVVDDSQLPKDRFSAERLKGVDSTLKIQPAKLEDSAVYLCASSLGTGHTGELFFGEGSRLTVL.

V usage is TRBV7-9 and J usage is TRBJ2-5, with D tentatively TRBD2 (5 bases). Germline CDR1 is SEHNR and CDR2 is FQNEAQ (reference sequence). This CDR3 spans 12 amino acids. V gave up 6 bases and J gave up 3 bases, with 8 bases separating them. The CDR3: CASRSGKETQYF. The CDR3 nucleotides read TGTGCCAGCAGGAGCGGAAAAGAGACCCAGTACTTC.

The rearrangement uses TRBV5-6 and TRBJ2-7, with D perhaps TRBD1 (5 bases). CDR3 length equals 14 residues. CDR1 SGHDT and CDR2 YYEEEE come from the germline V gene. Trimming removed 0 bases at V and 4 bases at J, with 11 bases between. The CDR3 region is CASSLAGHQYEQYF. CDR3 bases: TGTGCCAGCAGCTTGGCTGGACACCAATACGAGCAGTACTTC. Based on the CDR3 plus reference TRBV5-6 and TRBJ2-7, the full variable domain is DAGVTQSPTHLIKTRGQQVTLRCSPKSGHDTVSWYQQALGQGPQFIFQYYEEEERQRGNFPDRFSGHQFPNYSSELNVNALLLGDSALYLCASSLAGHQYEQYFGPGTRLTVT.

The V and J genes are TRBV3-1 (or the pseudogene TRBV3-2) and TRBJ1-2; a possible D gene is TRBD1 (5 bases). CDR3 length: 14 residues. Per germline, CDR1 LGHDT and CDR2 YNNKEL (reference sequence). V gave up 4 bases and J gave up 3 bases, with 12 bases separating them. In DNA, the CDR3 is TGTGCCAGCAGCCGGGGGGGAGTCGACTATGGCTACACCTTC. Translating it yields CASSRGGVDYGYTF.

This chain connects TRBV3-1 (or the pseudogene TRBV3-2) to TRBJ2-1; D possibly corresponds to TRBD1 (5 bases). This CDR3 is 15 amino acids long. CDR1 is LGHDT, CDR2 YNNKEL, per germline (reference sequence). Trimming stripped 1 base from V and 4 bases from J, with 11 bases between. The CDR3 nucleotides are TGTGCCAGCAGCCAAGGCAGGGTTGTATACAATGAGCAGTTCTTC. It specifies CASSQGRVVYNEQFF.

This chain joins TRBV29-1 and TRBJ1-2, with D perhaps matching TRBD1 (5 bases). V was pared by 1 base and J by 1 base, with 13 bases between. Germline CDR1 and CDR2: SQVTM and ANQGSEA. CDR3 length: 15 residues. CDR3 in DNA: TGCAGCGTTGAAGTGGTGACAGAACTTAACTATGGCTACACCTTC. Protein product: CSVEVVTELNYGYTF.

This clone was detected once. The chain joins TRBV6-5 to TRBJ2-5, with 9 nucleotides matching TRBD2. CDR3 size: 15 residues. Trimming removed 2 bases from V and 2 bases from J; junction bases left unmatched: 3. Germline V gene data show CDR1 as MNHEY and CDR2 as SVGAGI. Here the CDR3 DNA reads TGTGCCAGCAGTTACGCTAGCGGGGATCAAGAGACCCAGTACTTC. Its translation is CASSYASGDQETQYF.

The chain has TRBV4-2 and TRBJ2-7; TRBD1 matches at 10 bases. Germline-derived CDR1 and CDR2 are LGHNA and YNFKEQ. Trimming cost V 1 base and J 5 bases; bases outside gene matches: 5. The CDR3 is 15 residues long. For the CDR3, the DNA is TGTGCCAGCAGCCAAGTCGGGACAGGGGTTCACGAGCAGTACTTC. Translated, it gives CASSQVGTGVHEQYF.

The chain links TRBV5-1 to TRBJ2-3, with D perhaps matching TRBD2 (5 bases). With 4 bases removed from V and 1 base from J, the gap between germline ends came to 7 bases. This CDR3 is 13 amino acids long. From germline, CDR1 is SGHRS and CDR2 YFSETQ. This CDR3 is CASSLGGTDTQYF. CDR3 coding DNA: TGCGCCAGCAGCCTGGGAGGCACAGATACGCAGTATTTT.

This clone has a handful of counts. The DNA of the CDR3 is TGTGCCAGCAGCCTCACAGGGAGGGATAATTCACCCCTCCACTTT. Encoded protein: CASSLTGRDNSPLHF. The chain has TRBV7-8 and TRBJ1-6, with D maybe TRBD1 (6 bases). This CDR3 has 15 amino acids. Germline V lookup: CDR1 SGHVS, CDR2 FQNEAQ. Trimming took 5 bases from V and 5 from J, leaving 13 bases between them.

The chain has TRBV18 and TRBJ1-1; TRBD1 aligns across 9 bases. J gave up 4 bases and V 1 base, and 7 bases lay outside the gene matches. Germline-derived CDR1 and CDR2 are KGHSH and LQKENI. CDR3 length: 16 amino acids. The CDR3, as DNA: TGTGCCAGCTCACCACTGTCCGGGACAGGGACCACTGAAGCTTTCTTT. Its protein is CASSPLSGTGTTEAFF.